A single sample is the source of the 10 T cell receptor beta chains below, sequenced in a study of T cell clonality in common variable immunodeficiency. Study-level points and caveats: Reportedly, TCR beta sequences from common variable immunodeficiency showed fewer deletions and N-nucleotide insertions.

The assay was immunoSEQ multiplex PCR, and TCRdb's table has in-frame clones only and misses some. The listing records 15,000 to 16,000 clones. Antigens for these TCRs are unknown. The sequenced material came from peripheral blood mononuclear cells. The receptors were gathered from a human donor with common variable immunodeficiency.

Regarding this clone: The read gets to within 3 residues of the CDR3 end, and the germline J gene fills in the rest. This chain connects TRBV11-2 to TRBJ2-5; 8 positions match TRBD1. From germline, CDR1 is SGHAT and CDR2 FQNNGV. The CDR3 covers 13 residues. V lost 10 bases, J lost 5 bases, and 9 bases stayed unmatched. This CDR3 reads CATAQTGVETQYF. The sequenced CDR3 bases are TGTGCCACCGCACAGACAGGGGTGGAGACC.

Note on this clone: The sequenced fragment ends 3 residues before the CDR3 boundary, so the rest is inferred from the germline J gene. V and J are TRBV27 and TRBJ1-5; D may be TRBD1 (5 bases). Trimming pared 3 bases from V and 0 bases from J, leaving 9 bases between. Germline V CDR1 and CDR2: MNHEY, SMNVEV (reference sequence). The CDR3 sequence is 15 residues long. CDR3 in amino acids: CASSFIGDSNQPQHF. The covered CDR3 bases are TGTGCCAGCAGTTTTATAGGGGATAGCAATCAGCCC.

The DNA read from the CDR3 is TGCAGCTCCGACGGGTGCATTAGTGCAGACTATGGC. Amino acid sequence: CSSDGCISADYG. The entire CDR3 sequence reads CSSDGCISADYGYTF. This chain links TRBV29-1 with TRBJ1-2; unclear D gene. The read halts 3 residues ahead of the CDR3 end, with the missing end drawn from the germline J gene. The V gene's germline CDR1 is SQVTM and CDR2 ANQGSEA. The V gene lost 8 bases and the J gene lost 3 bases, with 22 bases spanning the gap. The CDR3 covers 15 residues.

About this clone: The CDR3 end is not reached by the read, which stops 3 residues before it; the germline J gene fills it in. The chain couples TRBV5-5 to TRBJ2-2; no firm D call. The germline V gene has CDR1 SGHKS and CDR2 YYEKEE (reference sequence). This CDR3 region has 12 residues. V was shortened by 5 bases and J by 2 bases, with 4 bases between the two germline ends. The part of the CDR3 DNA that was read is TGTGCCAGCAGTCAAAACACCGGGGAG. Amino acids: CASSQNTGE. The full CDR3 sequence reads CASSQNTGELFF.

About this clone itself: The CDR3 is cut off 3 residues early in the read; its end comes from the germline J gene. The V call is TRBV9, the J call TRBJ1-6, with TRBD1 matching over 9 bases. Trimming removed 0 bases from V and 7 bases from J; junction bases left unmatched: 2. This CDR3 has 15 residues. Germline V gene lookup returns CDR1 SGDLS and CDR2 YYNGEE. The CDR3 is CASSVGQGDNSPLHF. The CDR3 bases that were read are TGTGCCAGCAGCGTAGGACAGGGGGACAATTCACCC.

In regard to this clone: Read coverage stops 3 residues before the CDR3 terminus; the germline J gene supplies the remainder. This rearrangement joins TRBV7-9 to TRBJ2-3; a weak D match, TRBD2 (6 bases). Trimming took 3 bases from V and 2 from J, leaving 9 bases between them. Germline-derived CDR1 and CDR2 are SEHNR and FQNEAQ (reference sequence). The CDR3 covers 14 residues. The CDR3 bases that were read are TGTGCCAGCAGCTTGGGGGGTTACACAGATACG. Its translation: CASSLGGYTDT. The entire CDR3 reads CASSLGGYTDTQYF.

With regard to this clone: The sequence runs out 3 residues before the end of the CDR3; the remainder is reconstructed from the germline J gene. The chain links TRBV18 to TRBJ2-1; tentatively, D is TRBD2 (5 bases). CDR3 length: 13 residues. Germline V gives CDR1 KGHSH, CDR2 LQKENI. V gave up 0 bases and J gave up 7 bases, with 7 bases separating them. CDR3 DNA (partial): TGTGCCAGCTCACCACCATCGGGGAATGAG. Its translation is CASSPPSGNE. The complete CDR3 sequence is CASSPPSGNEQFF.

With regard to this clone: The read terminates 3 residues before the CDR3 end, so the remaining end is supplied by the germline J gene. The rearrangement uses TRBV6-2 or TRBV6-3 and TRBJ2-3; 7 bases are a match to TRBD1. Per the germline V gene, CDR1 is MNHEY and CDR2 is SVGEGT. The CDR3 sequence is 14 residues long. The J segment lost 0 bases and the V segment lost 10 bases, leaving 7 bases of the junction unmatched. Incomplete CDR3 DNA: TGTGCCACCACACGGGACAGCAGCACAGATACG. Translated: CATTRDSSTDT. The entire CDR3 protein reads CATTRDSSTDTQYF.

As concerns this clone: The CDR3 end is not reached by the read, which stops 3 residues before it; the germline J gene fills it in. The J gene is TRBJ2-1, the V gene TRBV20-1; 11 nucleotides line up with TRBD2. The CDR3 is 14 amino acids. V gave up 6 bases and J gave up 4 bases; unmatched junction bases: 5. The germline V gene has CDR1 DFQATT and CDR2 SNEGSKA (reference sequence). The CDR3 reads CSARLAGPYNEQFF. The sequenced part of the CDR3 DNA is TGCAGTGCGAGACTAGCGGGACCGTACAATGAG.

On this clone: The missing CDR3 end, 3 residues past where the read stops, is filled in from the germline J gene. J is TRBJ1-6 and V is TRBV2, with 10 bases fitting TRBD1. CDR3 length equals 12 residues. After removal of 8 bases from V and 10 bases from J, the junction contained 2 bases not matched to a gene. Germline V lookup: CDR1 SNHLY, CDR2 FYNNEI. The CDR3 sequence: CASGTGVSPLHF. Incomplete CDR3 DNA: TGTGCCAGCGGGACAGGGGTATCACCC. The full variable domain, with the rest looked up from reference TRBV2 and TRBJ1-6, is EPEVTQTPSHQVTQMGQEVILRCVPISNHLYFYWYRQILGQKVEFLVSFYNNEISEKSEIFDDQFSVERPDGSNFTLKIRSTKLEDSAMYFCASGTGVSPLHFGNGTRLTVT.